This TCR beta chain was sequenced during a study of human T cells and chemical hapten exposure. This CDR3 comprises 15 residues. The J segment lost 4 bases and the V segment lost 6 bases, leaving 9 bases of the junction unmatched. The germline CDR1 and CDR2 sequences are MNHNY and SVGAGI (reference sequence). This clonotype was picked up many times. A single record per CDR3 protein comes from TCRdb applying MiXCR to the 5' RACE reads. The sample contains about 140,000 distinct CDR3 sequences, around 4.1% of which appear only once. Unfractionated whole blood was the source of the extracted total RNA. The receptor comes from a female donor in good health. The chain employs TRBV6-6 and TRBJ2-7; TRBD1 aligns across 10 bases. This CDR3 reads CASSEFDRGLYEQYF. CDR3 DNA sequence: TGTGCCAGCAGCGAATTCGACAGGGGGCTTTACGAGCAGTACTTC.